This TCR beta chain was observed in a study of vaccination and CD4 T cells after COVID-19. For the study at large: Post-COVID draws followed diagnosis by a median around 100 days (range 35 to 161).

Regarding this clonotype: No antigen is known for it. One end of the junction varies from germline; a read error may be responsible.

Treatment here: approximately nine-day PBMC culture with coronavirus spike peptide pools or control peptides (ViraFEST assay). Sequence data for DNA of cultured CD4+ T cells were generated by the Oncomine TCR Beta short-read assay. In TCRdb, the PCR reads were re-called with MiXCR into one record per CDR3 protein. Of approximately 15,000 distinct CDR3 sequences detected, approximately 63% appear once; the ten largest clones hold 9.5% to 12%. The sample comprised CD4+ T cells from blood, cultured in vitro. The TCR comes from a human donor who had recovered from COVID-19.

In DNA form, the CDR3 reads TGTGCCAGCGTAGGGGTGGCGGATTCGCCCCTCCACTTT. This translates into CASVGVADSPLHF. V and J are TRBV6-1 and TRBJ1-6; D possibly corresponds to TRBD1 (5 bases). CDR3 size: 13 residues. Germline V CDR1 and CDR2: MNHNS, SASEGT.